Detailed here is one T cell receptor beta chain. Its antigen is currently unknown. The sample comes from a study of T cells in Graves' hyperthyroidism and ophthalmopathy. Points from the study as a whole: Appearing also in blood were most of the thyroid clonotypes expanded above 0.001. By a 13 V-J model, ophthalmopathy was set apart from stable hyperthyroidism.

CDR1 is SNHLY and CDR2 is FYNNEI in the germline V gene. The CDR3 contains 11 residues. V lost 10 bases and J lost 8, with 14 bases in between. TCR beta CDR3 regions were amplified from RNA. An initial round of RT-PCR targeting the TCR CDR3 relied on the HTBI primer set. MiXCR was run by TCRdb on the multiplex PCR reads, yielding one entry per CDR3 protein. The table includes fewer than 800,000 distinct CDR3 sequences, about 16% detected once. This chain links TRBV2 with TRBJ1-2; D is uncertain. The sequence was obtained from a man aged 18 to 35 with Graves' hyperthyroidism. The sample was blood. The CDR3 sequence: CATTMRVGYTF. The CDR3 nucleotides read TGTGCCACCACGATGCGAGTGGGCTACACCTTC.